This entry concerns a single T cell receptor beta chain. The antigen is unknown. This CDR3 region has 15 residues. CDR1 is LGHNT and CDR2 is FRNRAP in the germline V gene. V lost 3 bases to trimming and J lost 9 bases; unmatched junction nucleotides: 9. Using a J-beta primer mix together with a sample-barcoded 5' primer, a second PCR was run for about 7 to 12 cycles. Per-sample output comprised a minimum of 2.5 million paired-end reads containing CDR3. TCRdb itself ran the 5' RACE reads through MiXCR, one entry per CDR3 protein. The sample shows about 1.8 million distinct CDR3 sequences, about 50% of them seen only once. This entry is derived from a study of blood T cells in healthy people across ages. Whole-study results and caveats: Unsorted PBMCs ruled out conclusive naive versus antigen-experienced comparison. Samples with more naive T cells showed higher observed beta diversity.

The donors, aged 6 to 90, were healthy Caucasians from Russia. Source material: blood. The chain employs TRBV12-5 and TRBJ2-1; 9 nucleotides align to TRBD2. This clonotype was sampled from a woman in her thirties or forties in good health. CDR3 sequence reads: CASGLSLAGASEQFF. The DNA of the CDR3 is TGTGCTAGTGGTTTATCCTTAGCGGGGGCTTCTGAGCAGTTCTTC.